This is a list of T cell receptor beta chains from one sample in a study of Ad26.COV2.S vaccination and SARS-CoV-2 variants. The table came from immunoSEQ multiplex PCR; TCRdb's copy has only in-frame clones and leaves some out. The sample lists about 680,000 clones, roughly 90% occurring once. Material: peripheral blood, obtained in a trial of Ad26.COV2.S vaccine versus placebo. The receptors come from a person aged 18 to 59 who received the Ad26.COV2.S COVID-19 vaccine or a placebo. Both conserved end residues are part of each CDR3. The order of the fields is J gene, D gene, V gene, clone size, CDR3 DNA, CDR3 protein. A D gene is named only where the DNA matches it firmly. A row's size may be missing; if present it is once, few, many or a size class.

J: TRBJ2-2
D: -
V: TRBV27
size: once
DNA: TGTGCCAGCAGTTTATCGATAGGACACCTCAACGGGGAGCTGTTTTTT
CDR3: CASSLSIGHLNGELFF

J: TRBJ1-1
D: -
V: TRBV7-9
size: once
DNA: TGTGCCAGCAGCCATTCAGGTCGGGGGACTGGTGAAGCTTTCTTT
CDR3: CASSHSGRGTGEAFF

J: TRBJ2-7
D: -
V: TRBV30
size: once
DNA: TGTGCCTGGAGGCACGACAGTCCCTACGAGCAGTACTTC
CDR3: CAWRHDSPYEQYF

J: TRBJ2-1
D: -
V: TRBV6-5
size: once
DNA: TGTGCCAGCAGACGAGACTTGACCGATGAGCAGTTCTTC
CDR3: CASRRDLTDEQFF

J: TRBJ2-1
D: TRBD2
V: TRBV14
size: -
DNA: TGTGCCAGCAGCCAAGAATCAGGACTAGCGGGCCGAAATGAGCAGTTCTTC
CDR3: CASSQESGLAGRNEQFF

J: TRBJ1-2
D: -
V: TRBV5-4
size: -
DNA: TGTGCCAGCAGCTTGGACATCGTGGGCTATGGCTACACCTTC
CDR3: CASSLDIVGYGYTF

J: TRBJ2-6
D: -
V: TRBV6-5
size: -
DNA: TGTGCCAGCAGTAACATGGGAGCCAACGTCCTGACTTTC
CDR3: CASSNMGANVLTF

J: TRBJ2-2
D: -
V: TRBV19
size: -
DNA: TGTGCCACCACTGGGCGGTGGGTTGGGACCGGGGAGCTGTTTTTT
CDR3: CATTGRWVGTGELFF

J: TRBJ2-7
D: -
V: TRBV30
size: -
DNA: TGTGCCTGGAGCGCAGGTGCGTCCTACGAGCAGTACTTC
CDR3: CAWSAGASYEQYF

J: TRBJ2-7
D: -
V: TRBV4-2
size: -
DNA: TGTGCCAGCAGCCAAGAGGACAGCGGGTTGAGCTCCTACGAGCAGTACTTC
CDR3: CASSQEDSGLSSYEQYF

J: TRBJ1-1
D: -
V: TRBV6-5
size: -
DNA: TGTGCCAGCAGTTACAGGTTTTCATCCACTGAAGCTTTCTTT
CDR3: CASSYRFSSTEAFF

J: TRBJ2-6
D: TRBD1
V: TRBV3-1/TRBV3-2
size: -
DNA: TGTGCCAGCAGCCAAGTGCAGGGGGTAATCTCTGGGGCCAACGTCCTGACTTTC
CDR3: CASSQVQGVISGANVLTF

J: TRBJ2-5
D: -
V: TRBV10-3
size: -
DNA: TGTGCCATCAGTGATTCAGACTATGCGCAAGAGACCCAGTACTTC
CDR3: CAISDSDYAQETQYF

J: TRBJ2-7
D: -
V: TRBV6-2/TRBV6-3
size: -
DNA: TGTGCCAGCAGTTACTCCCCAGGGCTAAACTCCTACGAGCAGTACTTC
CDR3: CASSYSPGLNSYEQYF

J: TRBJ1-6
D: -
V: TRBV11-1
size: -
DNA: TGTGCCAGCAGCCCTCTGTTGGACGGTTCACCCCTCCACTTT
CDR3: CASSPLLDGSPLHF

J: TRBJ2-3
D: TRBD1
V: TRBV11-2
size: once
DNA: TGTGCCAGCAGCTACTTAGGACAGGGGGGAACAGATACGCAGTATTTT
CDR3: CASSYLGQGGTDTQYF

J: TRBJ2-7
D: -
V: TRBV27
size: -
DNA: TGTGCCAGCAGTCGTTTAAGCGGGACAGCTTCCTACGAGCAGTACTTC
CDR3: CASSRLSGTASYEQYF

J: TRBJ2-2
D: -
V: TRBV7-6
size: -
DNA: TGTGCCAGCAGCTTAGTCTTAACGGGGGAGCTGTTTTTT
CDR3: CASSLVLTGELFF

J: TRBJ2-3
D: -
V: TRBV6-2/TRBV6-3
size: -
DNA: TGTGCCAGCAGCCCCGCGTATCCAGATACGCAGTATTTT
CDR3: CASSPAYPDTQYF

J: TRBJ2-1
D: -
V: TRBV10-2
size: -
DNA: TGCGCCAGCAGTGGGGGGCGGGAGTATAGGAATGAGCAGTTCTTC
CDR3: CASSGGREYRNEQFF

J: TRBJ2-5
D: -
V: TRBV5-1
size: -
DNA: TGCGCCAGCAGCGGGCAGGACCAAGAGACCCAGTACTTC
CDR3: CASSGQDQETQYF

J: TRBJ2-2
D: -
V: TRBV24-1
size: -
DNA: TGTGCCAACCCGGACCCCAAAACGAACACCGGGGAGCTGTTTTTT
CDR3: CANPDPKTNTGELFF

J: TRBJ2-2
D: -
V: TRBV29-1
size: -
DNA: TGCAGCTCTGAGGGGGTTGCCGGGGAGCTGTTTTTT
CDR3: CSSEGVAGELFF

J: TRBJ1-4
D: TRBD1
V: TRBV7-2
size: -
DNA: TGTGCCAGCAGCTTCACAGGGGAGACGGTTCGAGAAAAACTGTTTTTT
CDR3: CASSFTGETVREKLFF

J: TRBJ2-1
D: -
V: TRBV12-3/TRBV12-4
size: once
DNA: TGTGCCAGTGGGGGTCTGGCTGAGCAGTTCTTC
CDR3: CASGGLAEQFF